One sample yielded the 32 T cell receptor beta chains listed below, sequenced in a study of blood T cell repertoires in COVID-19. TCRdb's copy holds only in-frame clones and misses some; the assay was immunoSEQ multiplex PCR. This sample has a few hundred thousand clones, with approximately 86% found just once. Sample: peripheral blood. Receptors were obtained from a woman aged 60 to 75 with COVID-19, enrolled during active disease.

The V gene is TRBV27, the J gene TRBJ1-2; TRBD1 matches 7 bases. Germline V gene sequence: CDR1 MNHEY, CDR2 SMNVEV (reference sequence). The CDR3 is 14 residues long. V was clipped by 8 bases and J by 4 bases; unmatched bases: 10. CDR3 DNA sequence: TGTGCCAGCGGGGTAAACAGGGGCGGCTATGGCTACACCTTC. Its translation: CASGVNRGGYGYTF.

The table lists this clone with a few counts. The rearrangement uses TRBV6-5 and TRBJ2-1; TRBD2 is a possible D gene (5 bases). The V end was cut by 8 bases, the J end by 8 bases, with 13 bases between. Per germline, CDR1 MNHEY and CDR2 SVGAGI. The CDR3 is made up of 12 amino acids. CDR3 region: CASSRSGDEQFF. The CDR3 region has the DNA TGTGCCAGCTCCAGATCCGGGGATGAGCAGTTCTTC.

The sample holds one count of this clone. The chain carries TRBV28 and TRBJ1-4, with TRBD1 matching over 9 bases. This CDR3 has 17 amino acids. Germline V lookup: CDR1 MDHEN, CDR2 SYDVKM. V was clipped by 3 bases and J by 8 bases; unmatched bases: 13. CDR3 sequence reads: CASSFGTGRGTEEKLFF. The CDR3 DNA follows: TGTGCCAGCAGTTTCGGGACAGGGAGAGGGACCGAGGAAAAACTGTTTTTT.

V and J are TRBV11-2 and TRBJ1-1; the match to TRBD1 covers 9 bases. CDR1 and CDR2 from the germline V gene are SGHAT and FQNNGV. The V gene end was trimmed by 1 base and the J gene end by 0 bases; junction bases not matched to a gene: 9. This CDR3 spans 18 amino acids. Here the CDR3 DNA reads TGTGCCAGCAGCTTAGGATCCGGGACAGGGTTGATGAACACTGAAGCTTTCTTT. Amino acid sequence: CASSLGSGTGLMNTEAFF.

This rearrangement joins TRBV7-2 to TRBJ2-3, with 9 positions matching TRBD2. In germline, CDR1 is SGHTA, CDR2 FQGNSA. The CDR3 consists of 14 residues. The J segment lost 6 bases and the V segment lost 1 base, leaving 2 bases of the junction unmatched. CDR3 amino acids: CASSLEGLADTQYF. CDR3 nucleotides: TGTGCCAGCAGCTTAGAGGGACTAGCCGATACGCAGTATTTT.

The chain is built from TRBV3-1 (or the pseudogene TRBV3-2) and TRBJ2-7, with D perhaps matching TRBD2 (7 bases). CDR3 length: 12 residues. CDR1 and CDR2 (germline): LGHDT, YNNKEL (reference sequence). Trimming stripped 8 bases from V and 6 bases from J, with 14 bases between. The CDR3 here is CASGGAGFEQYF. As DNA, the CDR3 is TGTGCCAGCGGGGGGGCCGGTTTCGAGCAGTACTTC.

This chain joins TRBV12-3 or TRBV12-4 and TRBJ1-2, with 7 bases aligning to TRBD1. CDR3 size: 13 residues. Losses at the gene ends were 3 bases for V and 6 bases for J; bases not matched to a gene: 4. CDR3 loop: CASSFTGVDGYTF. The CDR3 coding sequence is TGTGCCAGCAGTTTTACAGGGGTCGATGGCTACACCTTC.

This chain joins TRBV7-8 and TRBJ1-3; D is perhaps TRBD1 (6 bases). The CDR3 contains 14 residues. The V gene's germline CDR1 is SGHVS and CDR2 FQNEAQ. Trimming removed 1 base at V and 2 bases at J, with 6 bases between. This CDR3 reads CASSLDRAGNTIYF. In nucleotides, the CDR3 is TGTGCCAGCAGCTTAGACAGGGCTGGAAACACCATATATTTT.

The genes are TRBV7-8 and TRBJ1-1; D perhaps matches TRBD1 (5 bases). This CDR3 is 13 amino acids long. V lost 8 bases, J lost 3 bases, and 13 bases lay in between. Germline V gene sequence: CDR1 SGHVS, CDR2 FQNEAQ. CDR3 sequence reads: CASVEGRDTEAFF. The CDR3 bases are TGTGCCAGCGTGGAGGGCAGGGACACTGAAGCTTTCTTT. Filled out from reference TRBV7-8 and TRBJ1-1, the complete variable domain reads GAGVSQSPRYKVAKRGQDVALRCDPISGHVSLFWYQQALGQGPEFLTYFQNEAQLDKSGLPSDRFFAERPEGSVSTLKIQRTQQEDSAVYLCASVEGRDTEAFFGQGTRLTVV.

Comments on this clone: One junction end does not reproduce the germline sequence, and a read error may be involved. The chain has TRBV2 and TRBJ1-1, with TRBD1 matching 8 bases. Germline loops: CDR1 SNHLY, CDR2 FYNNEI. The CDR3 spans 12 residues. CDR3 region: CASSPRDRSIRF. DNA of the CDR3: TGTGCCAGCAGTCCCCGGGACAGGAGCATTCGCTTT.

This clone was seen a few times. The rearrangement links TRBV5-4 to TRBJ2-7; 9 bases fit TRBD1. Germline values: CDR1 SGHNT, CDR2 YYREEE (reference sequence). The CDR3 extends over 13 amino acids. After removal of 4 bases from V and 5 bases from J, the junction contained 4 bases not matched to a gene. CDR3 amino acids: CASSPWDRDEQYF. In DNA form, the CDR3 reads TGTGCCAGCAGCCCCTGGGACAGGGACGAGCAGTACTTC.

The V call is TRBV5-6, the J call TRBJ2-5; weak D call: TRBD2 (6 bases). The CDR3 loop spans 14 amino acids. Trimming removed 4 bases from V and 5 bases from J, with 15 bases in between. The germline gives CDR1 SGHDT, CDR2 YYEEEE. CDR3 sequence: CASSEQVGGETQYF. CDR3 bases: TGTGCCAGCAGCGAACAGGTTGGGGGGGAGACCCAGTACTTC.

This chain links TRBV12-3 or TRBV12-4 with TRBJ2-1, with D possibly TRBD2 on 5 matching bases. V was shortened by 1 base and J by 7 bases, with 5 bases between the two germline ends. The CDR3 runs to 12 residues. The CDR3 bases are TGTGCCAGCAGTTTAGGAGGGAATGAGCAGTTCTTC. This translates into CASSLGGNEQFF.

The gene calls are TRBV6-5 and TRBJ1-3, with D possibly matching TRBD1 (6 bases). CDR3 length: 16 residues. The V end was cut by 0 bases, the J end by 0 bases, with 9 bases between. Per the germline V gene, CDR1 is MNHEY and CDR2 is SVGAGI. Here the CDR3 reads CASSYSGQSSGNTIYF. CDR3 DNA: TGTGCCAGCAGTTACTCCGGACAGAGCTCTGGAAACACCATATATTTT.

The chain carries TRBV19 and TRBJ1-5, with TRBD1 matching 8 bases. The germline gives CDR1 LNHDA, CDR2 SQIVND (reference sequence). V dropped 8 bases and J dropped 5; count of bases not matched to a gene: 5. There are 13 residues in the CDR3. CDR3 in DNA: TGTGCCAGTGGCCTGACAGGGGATCAGCCCCAGCATTTT. As protein: CASGLTGDQPQHF.

In DNA form, the CDR3 reads TGCGCCAGCAGCCCCGAAGGGAGGTCCTCCTACGAGCAGTACTTC. Its protein product is CASSPEGRSSYEQYF. The gene calls are TRBV5-1 and TRBJ2-7; weak D call: TRBD2 (6 bases). The CDR3 runs 15 residues. Germline CDR1 SGHRS, CDR2 YFSETQ. V lost 4 bases, J lost 0 bases, and 14 bases lay in between.

The gene calls are TRBV27 and TRBJ2-7, with a tentative D call TRBD1 (5 bases). CDR3 length equals 15 residues. Germline V lookup: CDR1 MNHEY, CDR2 SMNVEV (reference sequence). V lost 5 bases to trimming and J lost 6 bases, with 20 bases between them. The CDR3 bases are TGTGCCAGCAGTCTCCTAGGGCTGGCTAGGGGCGAGCAGTACTTC. It encodes CASSLLGLARGEQYF.

Note on this clone: Other DNA sequences from this sample encode an identical CDR3 as well. This sequence joins TRBV5-1 and TRBJ1-1; the D is unclear. The V gene's germline CDR1 is SGHRS and CDR2 YFSETQ. The CDR3 loop spans 14 amino acids. Between the trimmed V and J ends, which lost 0 bases and 1 base, there was a span of 7 bases. In nucleotides, the CDR3 is TGCGCCAGCAGCTTGGCCGGAGGGAACACTGAAGCTTTCTTT. Translation gives CASSLAGGNTEAFF.

This chain links TRBV3-1 (or the pseudogene TRBV3-2) with TRBJ1-2; unclear D gene. V was shortened by 6 bases and J by 7 bases, with 18 bases between the two germline ends. The germline V gene encodes CDR1 LGHDT and CDR2 YNNKEL (reference sequence). This CDR3 contains 14 residues. This CDR3 reads CASSHNPPISGYTF. CDR3 DNA sequence: TGTGCCAGCAGTCACAACCCACCCATAAGTGGCTACACCTTC.

The V gene is TRBV2, the J gene TRBJ1-6; 7 bases align to TRBD1. The J segment lost 7 bases and the V segment lost 6 bases, leaving 3 bases of the junction unmatched. The germline gives CDR1 SNHLY, CDR2 FYNNEI. This CDR3 region has 13 residues. The CDR3 DNA sequence: TGTGCCAGCAGGGACAGGTCGAATTCACCCCTCCACTTT. Translated: CASRDRSNSPLHF.

The genes are TRBV18 and TRBJ1-5; D call uncertain. The CDR3 is 13 residues long. The germline CDR1 and CDR2 sequences are KGHSH and LQKENI. The ends were cut back, 4 bases at V and 5 bases at J, with 9 bases in the middle. The CDR3 DNA sequence: TGTGCCAGCTCACGAGGGAGGGATCAGCCCCAGCATTTT. Translation: CASSRGRDQPQHF.

V is TRBV30 and J is TRBJ1-3, with D uncertain. The V end was cut by 0 bases, the J end by 3 bases, with 9 bases between. Per germline, CDR1 GTSNPN and CDR2 SVGIG (reference sequence). The CDR3 sequence is 14 residues long. CDR3 loop: CAWSVDFVGNTIYF. In DNA, the CDR3 is TGTGCCTGGAGTGTAGACTTTGTTGGAAACACCATATATTTT.

Note on this clone: An end of the junction differs from the germline gene, which may be a read error. J is TRBJ1-2 and V is TRBV6-2 or TRBV6-3, with 7 bases identical to TRBD1. Germline CDR1 reads MNHEY; CDR2 reads SVGEGT. CDR3 size: 15 residues. The CDR3 sequence: CASSNSITGEYGYTF. CDR3 DNA sequence: TGTGCCAGCAGTAACTCGATTACAGGGGAGTATGGCTACACCTTC.

This chain uses TRBV6-5 with TRBJ1-5, with 9 bases matching TRBD1. V was clipped by 6 bases and J by 3 bases; unmatched bases: 6. This CDR3 comprises 15 residues. Germline V CDR1 and CDR2: MNHEY, SVGAGI. The chain's CDR3 is CASSVGQGINQPQHF. CDR3 nucleotides: TGTGCCAGCAGCGTGGGACAGGGTATCAATCAGCCCCAGCATTTT.

The gene calls are TRBV18 and TRBJ1-5; D uncertain. The germline gives CDR1 KGHSH, CDR2 LQKENI. Trimming cost V 2 bases and J 10 bases, with 12 bases left between them. The CDR3 consists of 13 residues. In nucleotides, the CDR3 is TGTGCCAGCTCACCAACCGGGATGGATCCCCAGCATTTT. Translating it yields CASSPTGMDPQHF.

This chain uses TRBV5-1 with TRBJ1-1, with no clear D. V was trimmed by 4 bases and J by 0 bases, leaving 13 bases between them. The length of the CDR3 is 15 residues. CDR1 and CDR2 (germline): SGHRS, YFSETQ. The CDR3 is CASSGLGWMNTEAFF. CDR3 coding DNA: TGCGCCAGCAGCGGACTAGGGTGGATGAACACTGAAGCTTTCTTT.

This chain connects TRBV18 to TRBJ1-1; possibly TRBD1 for D (6 bases). V lost 7 bases and J lost 3, with 15 bases in between. The CDR3 sequence is 14 residues long. The germline V gene has CDR1 KGHSH and CDR2 LQKENI. The CDR3 bases are TGTGCCAGCTTAGTTCTTCCAGGGGACACTGAAGCTTTCTTT. Protein sequence: CASLVLPGDTEAFF.

This rearrangement joins TRBV27 to TRBJ2-7; a possible D gene is TRBD2 (6 bases). Germline CDR1 and CDR2: MNHEY and SMNVEV (reference sequence). V lost 5 bases to trimming and J lost 5 bases, with 16 bases between them. The CDR3 spans 14 residues. Here the CDR3 reads CASSQLGGRDEQYF. The CDR3 bases are TGTGCCAGCAGTCAACTCGGGGGTCGGGACGAGCAGTACTTC.

The rearrangement joins TRBV18 to TRBJ2-7; D is uncertain. Trimming took 3 bases from V and 3 from J, leaving 12 bases between them. The CDR3 has 14 residues. Germline lookup yields CDR1 KGHSH and CDR2 LQKENI. The CDR3 loop reads CASSPRQRNYEQYF. In DNA, the CDR3 is TGTGCCAGCTCACCGAGGCAGCGAAACTACGAGCAGTACTTC.

The chain carries TRBV30 and TRBJ1-5; 9 bases match TRBD1. The CDR3 runs 16 residues. Germline V gene lookup returns CDR1 GTSNPN and CDR2 SVGIG (reference sequence). V gave up 2 bases and J gave up 7 bases; unmatched junction bases: 12. CDR3 residues: CAWSHLRTGVQQPQHF. CDR3 coding DNA: TGTGCCTGGAGTCACTTGAGGACAGGGGTCCAACAGCCCCAGCATTTT.

About this clone: The junction does not match germline at one end; this may be a read error. CDR3 nucleotides: TGTGCCAGTAGTATAGGGCAGGCCTCCCAAGGGACCCAGTACTTC. Its translation: CASSIGQASQGTQYF. This chain connects TRBV19 to TRBJ2-5; no firm D call. The length of the CDR3 is 15 residues. Germline-derived CDR1 and CDR2 are LNHDA and SQIVND (reference sequence).

The rearrangement joins TRBV5-4 to TRBJ2-7; 9 bases map to TRBD1. With V trimmed by 3 bases and J by 0 bases, 10 bases remained unmatched. The length of the CDR3 is 17 residues. Germline CDR1 reads SGHNT; CDR2 reads YYREEE (reference sequence). The CDR3 is CASSSPGQGYFSYEQYF. The CDR3 DNA sequence: TGTGCCAGCAGCTCGCCGGGACAGGGATACTTCTCCTACGAGCAGTACTTC.